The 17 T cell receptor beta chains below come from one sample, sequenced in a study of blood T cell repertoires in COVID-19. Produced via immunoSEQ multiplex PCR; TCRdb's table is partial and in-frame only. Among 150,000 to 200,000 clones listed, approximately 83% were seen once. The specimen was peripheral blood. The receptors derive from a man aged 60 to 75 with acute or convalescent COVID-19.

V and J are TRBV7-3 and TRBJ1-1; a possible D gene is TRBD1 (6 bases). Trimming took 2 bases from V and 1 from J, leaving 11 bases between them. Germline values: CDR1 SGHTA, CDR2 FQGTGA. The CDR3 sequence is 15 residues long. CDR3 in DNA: TGTGCCAGCAGCTTACGGCCAGGGGCGAACACTGAAGCTTTCTTT. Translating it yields CASSLRPGANTEAFF.

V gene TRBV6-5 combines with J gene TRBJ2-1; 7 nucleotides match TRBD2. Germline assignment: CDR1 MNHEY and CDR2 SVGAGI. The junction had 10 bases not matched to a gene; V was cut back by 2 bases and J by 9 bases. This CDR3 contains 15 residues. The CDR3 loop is CASSYGSGIPVEQFF. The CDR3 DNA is TGTGCCAGCAGTTACGGGAGCGGGATCCCTGTTGAGCAGTTCTTC.

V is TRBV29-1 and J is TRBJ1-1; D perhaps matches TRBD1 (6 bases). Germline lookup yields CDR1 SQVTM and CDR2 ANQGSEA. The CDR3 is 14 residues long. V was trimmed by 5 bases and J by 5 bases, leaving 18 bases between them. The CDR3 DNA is TGCAGCGTTCGTAGTGGGGCGAGGGGGACTGAAGCTTTCTTT. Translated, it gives CSVRSGARGTEAFF.

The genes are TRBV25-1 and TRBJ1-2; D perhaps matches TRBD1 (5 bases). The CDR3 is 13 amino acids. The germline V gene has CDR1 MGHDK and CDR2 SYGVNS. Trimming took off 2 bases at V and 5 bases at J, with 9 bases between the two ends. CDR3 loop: CASSEETDYGYTF. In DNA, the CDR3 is TGTGCCAGCAGTGAAGAGACAGATTATGGCTACACCTTC.

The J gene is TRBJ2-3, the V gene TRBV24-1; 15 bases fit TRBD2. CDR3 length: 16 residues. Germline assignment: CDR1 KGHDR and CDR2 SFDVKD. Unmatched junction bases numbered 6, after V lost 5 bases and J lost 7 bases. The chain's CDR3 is CATSGPGLAGGNTQYF. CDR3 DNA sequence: TGTGCCACCAGTGGCCCGGGACTAGCGGGAGGAAATACGCAGTATTTT.

CDR3 in amino acids: CASSLGGPEYEQYF. The CDR3 DNA sequence: TGCGCCAGCAGCTTAGGAGGACCAGAGTACGAGCAGTACTTC. The chain employs TRBV5-1 and TRBJ2-7; TRBD2 might be the D (5 bases). CDR1 is SGHRS and CDR2 is YFSETQ in the germline V gene. V lost 2 bases to trimming and J lost 4 bases, with 13 bases between them. The length of the CDR3 is 14 residues.

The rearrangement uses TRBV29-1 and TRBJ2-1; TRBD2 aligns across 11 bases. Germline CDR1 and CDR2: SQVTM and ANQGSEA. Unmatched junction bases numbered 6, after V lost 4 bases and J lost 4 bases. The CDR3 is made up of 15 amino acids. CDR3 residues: CSVGLLAGGYNEQFF. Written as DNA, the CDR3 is TGCAGCGTTGGTTTGCTAGCGGGGGGTTACAATGAGCAGTTCTTC.

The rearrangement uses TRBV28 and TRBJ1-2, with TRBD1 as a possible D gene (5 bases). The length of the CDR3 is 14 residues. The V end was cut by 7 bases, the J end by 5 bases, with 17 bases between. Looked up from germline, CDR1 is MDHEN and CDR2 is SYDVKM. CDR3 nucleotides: TGTGCCAGCACCTTGGGGGGGTCGGGGTATGGCTACACCTTC. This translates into CASTLGGSGYGYTF.

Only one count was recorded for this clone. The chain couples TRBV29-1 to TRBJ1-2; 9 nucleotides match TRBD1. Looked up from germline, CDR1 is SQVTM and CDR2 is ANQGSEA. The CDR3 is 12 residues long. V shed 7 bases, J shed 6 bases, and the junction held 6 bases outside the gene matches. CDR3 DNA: TGCAGCGCCGGGACAGGGATCAATGGCTACACCTTC. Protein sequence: CSAGTGINGYTF.

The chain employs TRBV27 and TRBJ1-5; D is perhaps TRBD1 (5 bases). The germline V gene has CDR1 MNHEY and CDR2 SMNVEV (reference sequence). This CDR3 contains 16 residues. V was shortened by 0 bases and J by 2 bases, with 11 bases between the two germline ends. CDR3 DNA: TGTGCCAGCAGTTTATCGACAGTATCGGGCAATCAGCCCCAGCATTTT. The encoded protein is CASSLSTVSGNQPQHF.

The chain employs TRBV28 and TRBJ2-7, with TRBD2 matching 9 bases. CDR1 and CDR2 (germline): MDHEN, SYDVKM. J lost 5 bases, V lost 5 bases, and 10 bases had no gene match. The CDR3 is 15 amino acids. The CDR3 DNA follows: TGTGCCAGCAGTCCCCCTAGCGGGATGAGACACGAGCAGTACTTC. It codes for CASSPPSGMRHEQYF.

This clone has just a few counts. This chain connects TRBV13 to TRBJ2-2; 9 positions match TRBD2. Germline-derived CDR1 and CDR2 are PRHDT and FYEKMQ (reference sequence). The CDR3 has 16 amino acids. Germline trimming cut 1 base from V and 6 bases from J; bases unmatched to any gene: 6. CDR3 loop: CASSLAAGGKAGELFF. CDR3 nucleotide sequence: TGTGCCAGCAGCTTAGCAGCGGGGGGCAAGGCCGGGGAGCTGTTTTTT.

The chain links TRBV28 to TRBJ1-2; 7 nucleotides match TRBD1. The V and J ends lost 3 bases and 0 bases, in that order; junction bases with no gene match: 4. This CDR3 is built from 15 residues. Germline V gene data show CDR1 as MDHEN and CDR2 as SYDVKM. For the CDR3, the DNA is TGTGCCAGCAGTTTTCCGGGACAGTCTAACTATGGCTACACCTTC. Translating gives CASSFPGQSNYGYTF.

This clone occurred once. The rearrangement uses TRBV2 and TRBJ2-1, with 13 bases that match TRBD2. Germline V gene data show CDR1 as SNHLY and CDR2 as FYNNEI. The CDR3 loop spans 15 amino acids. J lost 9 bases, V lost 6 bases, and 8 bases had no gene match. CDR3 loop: CASRSGTSGISEQFF. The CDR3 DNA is TGTGCCAGCAGATCCGGGACTAGCGGGATTAGTGAGCAGTTCTTC.

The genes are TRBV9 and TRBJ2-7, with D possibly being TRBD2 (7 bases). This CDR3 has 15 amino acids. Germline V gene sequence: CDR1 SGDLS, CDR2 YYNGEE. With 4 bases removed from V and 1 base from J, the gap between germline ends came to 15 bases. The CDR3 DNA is TGTGCCAGCAGCCCGAGGGGGGGGCTGTCCTACGAGCAGTACTTC. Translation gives CASSPRGGLSYEQYF.

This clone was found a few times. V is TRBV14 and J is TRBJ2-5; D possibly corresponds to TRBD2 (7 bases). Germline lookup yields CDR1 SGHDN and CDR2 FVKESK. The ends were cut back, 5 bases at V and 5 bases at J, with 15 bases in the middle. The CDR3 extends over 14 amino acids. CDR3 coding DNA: TGTGCCAGCAGCGCGGGGGCACGGAGCGAGACCCAGTACTTC. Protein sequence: CASSAGARSETQYF. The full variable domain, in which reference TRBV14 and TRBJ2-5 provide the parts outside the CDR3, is EAGVTQFPSHSVIEKGQTVTLRCDPISGHDNLYWYRRVMGKEIKFLLHFVKESKQDESGMPNNRFLAERTGGTYSTLKVQPAELEDSGVYFCASSAGARSETQYFGPGTRLLVL.

CDR3 protein: CSVSTSLPDRYNEQFF. The CDR3 DNA is TGCAGCGTTTCCACCTCCTTACCGGACAGGTACAATGAGCAGTTCTTC. The chain has TRBV29-1 and TRBJ2-1; TRBD1 agrees at 7 bases. The V and J ends lost 5 bases and 4 bases, in that order; junction bases with no gene match: 14. This CDR3 is 16 amino acids long. Germline lookup yields CDR1 SQVTM and CDR2 ANQGSEA.